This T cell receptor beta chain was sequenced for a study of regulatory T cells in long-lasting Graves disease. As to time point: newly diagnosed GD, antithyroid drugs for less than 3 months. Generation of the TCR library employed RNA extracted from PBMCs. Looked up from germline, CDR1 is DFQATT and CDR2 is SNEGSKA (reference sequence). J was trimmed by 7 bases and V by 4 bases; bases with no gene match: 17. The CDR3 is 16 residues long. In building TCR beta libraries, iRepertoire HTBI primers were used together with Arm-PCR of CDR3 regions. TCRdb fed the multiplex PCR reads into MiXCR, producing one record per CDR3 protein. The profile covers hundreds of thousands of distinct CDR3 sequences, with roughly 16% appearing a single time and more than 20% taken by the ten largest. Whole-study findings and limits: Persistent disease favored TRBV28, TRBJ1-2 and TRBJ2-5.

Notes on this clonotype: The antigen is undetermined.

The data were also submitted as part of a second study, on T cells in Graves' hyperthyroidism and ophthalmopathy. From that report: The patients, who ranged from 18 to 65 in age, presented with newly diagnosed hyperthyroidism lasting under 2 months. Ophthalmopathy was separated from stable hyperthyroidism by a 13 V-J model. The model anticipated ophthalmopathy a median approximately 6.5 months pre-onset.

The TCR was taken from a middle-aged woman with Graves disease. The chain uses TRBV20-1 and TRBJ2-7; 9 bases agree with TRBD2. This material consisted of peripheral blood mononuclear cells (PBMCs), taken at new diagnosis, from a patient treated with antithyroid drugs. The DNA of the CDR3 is TGCAGTGCTACCCCAATTGCGCGGGGGGGCCGTCGGGAGCAGTACTTC. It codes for CSATPIARGGRREQYF.